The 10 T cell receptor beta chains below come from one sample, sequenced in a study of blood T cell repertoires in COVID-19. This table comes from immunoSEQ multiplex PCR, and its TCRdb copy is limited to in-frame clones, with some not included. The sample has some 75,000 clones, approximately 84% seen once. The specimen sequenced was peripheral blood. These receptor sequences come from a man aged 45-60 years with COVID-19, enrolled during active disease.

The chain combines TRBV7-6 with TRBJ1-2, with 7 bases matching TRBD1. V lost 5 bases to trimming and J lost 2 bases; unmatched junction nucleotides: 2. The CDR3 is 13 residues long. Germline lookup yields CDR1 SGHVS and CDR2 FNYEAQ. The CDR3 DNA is TGTGCCAGCAGCCCGGGACAGAACTATGGCTACACCTTC. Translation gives CASSPGQNYGYTF.

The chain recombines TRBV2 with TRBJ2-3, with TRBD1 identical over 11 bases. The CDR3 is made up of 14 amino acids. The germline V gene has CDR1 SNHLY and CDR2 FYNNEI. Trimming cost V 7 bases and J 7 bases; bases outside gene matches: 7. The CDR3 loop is CASTQDRGQNTQYF. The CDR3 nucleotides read TGTGCCAGCACCCAGGACAGGGGGCAGAATACGCAGTATTTT.

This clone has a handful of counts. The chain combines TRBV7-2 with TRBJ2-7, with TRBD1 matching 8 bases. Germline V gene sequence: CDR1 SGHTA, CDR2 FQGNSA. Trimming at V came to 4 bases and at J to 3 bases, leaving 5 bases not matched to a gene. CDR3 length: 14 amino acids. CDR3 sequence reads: CASSYDRGYYEQYF. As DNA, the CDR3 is TGTGCCAGCAGCTACGACAGGGGTTACTACGAGCAGTACTTC.

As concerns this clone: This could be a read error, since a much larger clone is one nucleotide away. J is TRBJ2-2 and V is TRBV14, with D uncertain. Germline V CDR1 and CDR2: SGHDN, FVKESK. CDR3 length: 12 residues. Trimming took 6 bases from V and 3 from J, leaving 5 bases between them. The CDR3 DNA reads TGTGCCAGCAGTCGCGACACCGGGGAGCTGTTTTTT. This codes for CASSRDTGELFF.

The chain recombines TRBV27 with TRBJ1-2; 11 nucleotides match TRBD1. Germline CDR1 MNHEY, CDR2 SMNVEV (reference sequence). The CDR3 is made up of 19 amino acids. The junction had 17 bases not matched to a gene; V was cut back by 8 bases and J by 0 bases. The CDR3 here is CASGSPPGDRGRTNYGYTF. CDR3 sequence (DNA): TGTGCCAGCGGGAGCCCTCCGGGGGACAGGGGGAGAACTAACTATGGCTACACCTTC.

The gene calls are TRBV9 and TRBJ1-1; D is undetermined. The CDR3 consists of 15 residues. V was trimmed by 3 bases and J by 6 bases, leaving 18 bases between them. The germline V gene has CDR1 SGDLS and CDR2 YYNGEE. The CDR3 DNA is TGTGCCAGCAGCGATGATCGAGGCGAGGAGGCTGAAGCTTTCTTT. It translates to CASSDDRGEEAEAFF.

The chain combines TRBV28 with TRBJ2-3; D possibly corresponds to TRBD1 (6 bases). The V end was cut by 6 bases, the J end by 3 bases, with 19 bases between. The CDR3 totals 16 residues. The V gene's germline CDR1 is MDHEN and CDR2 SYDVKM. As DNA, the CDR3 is TGTGCCAGCAGGCCAGGGGCCGCCACACGGACAGATACGCAGTATTTT. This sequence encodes CASRPGAATRTDTQYF.

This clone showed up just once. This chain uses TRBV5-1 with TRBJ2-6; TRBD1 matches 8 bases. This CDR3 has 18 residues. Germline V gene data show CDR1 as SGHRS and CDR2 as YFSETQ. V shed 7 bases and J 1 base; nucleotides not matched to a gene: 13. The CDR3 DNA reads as TGCGCCAGCCTCCCCGCCGGACAGGGCTTTTCTGGGGCCAACGTCCTGACTTTC. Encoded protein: CASLPAGQGFSGANVLTF.

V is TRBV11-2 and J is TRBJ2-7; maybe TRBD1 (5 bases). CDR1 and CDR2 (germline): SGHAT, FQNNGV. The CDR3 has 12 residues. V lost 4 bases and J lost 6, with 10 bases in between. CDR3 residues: CASSSRQSEQYF. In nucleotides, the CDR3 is TGTGCCAGCAGCTCTAGACAGAGCGAGCAGTACTTC.

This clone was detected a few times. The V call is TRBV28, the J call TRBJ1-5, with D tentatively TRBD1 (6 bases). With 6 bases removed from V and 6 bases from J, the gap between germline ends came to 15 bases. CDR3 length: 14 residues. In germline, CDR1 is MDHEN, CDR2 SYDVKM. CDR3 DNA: TGTGCCAGCAGAAGGCAGGGGATGGGTCAGCCCCAGCATTTT. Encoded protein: CASRRQGMGQPQHF.